A selection of T cell receptor beta chains follows, all from one sample in a study of naive and memory T cell subsets. One entry per CDR3 protein, called by TCRdb with MiXCR from the UMI-ligation and nested PCR reads. Of over 110,000 distinct CDR3 sequences in the sample, approximately 20% are singletons; the top ten hold roughly 0.63%. Sample: naive CD8+ T cells from blood. The source is a human donor in good health. The CDR3 runs from the conserved cysteine through the conserved F or W. D genes are given only for firm matches. Clone size appears in some rows only: once, few, many, or a class for an expanded clone.

- few TRBJ2-2 TRBV12-3/TRBV12-4 CASSSEPVVSGELFF TGTGCCAGCAGTTCGGAACCGGTGGTATCCGGGGAGCTGTTTTTT
TRBD2 - TRBJ2-3 TRBV11-3 CASKSRESSTDTQYF TGTGCCAGCAAATCGCGGGAGTCTAGCACAGATACGCAGTATTTT
- - TRBJ2-2 TRBV4-1 CASSQPLIEFTGELFF TGCGCCAGCAGCCAACCTCTCATAGAGTTCACCGGGGAGCTGTTTTTT
TRBD1 few TRBJ1-4 TRBV2 CASSDLRQGHEKLFF TGTGCCAGCAGTGACCTGAGACAGGGGCATGAAAAACTGTTTTTT
TRBD1 - TRBJ1-5 TRBV12-3/TRBV12-4 CASSFGTGAQPQHF TGTGCCAGCAGTTTCGGGACAGGCGCCCAGCCCCAGCATTTT
TRBD1 few TRBJ2-1 TRBV11-2 CASSLVPGQGTRPANEQFF TGTGCCAGCAGCTTAGTCCCGGGACAGGGAACTAGGCCCGCGAATGAGCAGTTCTTC
TRBD2 - TRBJ2-3 TRBV29-1 CSVELGLAGDEDTQYF TGCAGCGTTGAACTGGGCCTAGCGGGAGATGAAGATACGCAGTATTTT
- - TRBJ2-7 TRBV5-1 CASSLGATSSYEQYF TGCGCCAGCAGCTTGGGGGCCACTAGCTCCTACGAGCAGTACTTC
- - TRBJ2-1 TRBV5-5 CASARASAQRNEQFF TGTGCCAGCGCCAGAGCTAGCGCCCAACGCAATGAGCAGTTCTTC
- few TRBJ2-7 TRBV14 CASSQVAGQGPYEQYF TGTGCCAGCAGCCAAGTAGCGGGACAGGGTCCATACGAGCAGTACTTC
- - TRBJ2-7 TRBV2 CASSAGRQIHEQYF TGTGCCAGCAGTGCGGGGAGACAGATCCACGAGCAGTACTTC
TRBD1 once TRBJ1-1 TRBV3-1 CASSRPPGQGVPEAFF TGTGCCAGCAGTCGACCCCCGGGACAGGGGGTCCCTGAAGCTTTCTTT
- few TRBJ1-1 TRBV12-3/TRBV12-4 CASSFIGQGNTEAFF TGTGCCAGCAGTTTTATAGGGCAGGGAAACACTGAAGCTTTCTTT
- - TRBJ2-5 TRBV29-1 CSVEDWASEETQYF TGCAGCGTTGAAGATTGGGCTAGCGAAGAGACCCAGTACTTC
TRBD1 - TRBJ2-7 TRBV27 CASSPGGLTSPGQGFLFGYEQYF TGTGCCAGCAGCCCAGGGGGACTTACCTCTCCGGGACAGGGTTTCTTATTCGGGTACGAGCAGTACTTC
- few TRBJ2-1 TRBV28 CASSFPRDNEQFF TGTGCCAGCAGTTTCCCTAGAGACAATGAGCAGTTCTTC
- many TRBJ1-3 TRBV9 CASSDSSGNTIYF TGTGCCAGCAGCGACTCCTCTGGAAACACCATATATTTT
TRBD2 few TRBJ2-2 TRBV27 CASRHTAGGPAGELFF TGTGCCAGCAGACATACAGCGGGAGGGCCTGCCGGGGAGCTGTTTTTT
- few TRBJ2-1 TRBV5-1 CASSSPGGLEQFF TGCGCCAGCAGCTCCCCCGGGGGACTGGAGCAGTTCTTC
TRBD1 - TRBJ2-7 TRBV7-9 CASSLGVMGQGTYEQYF TGTGCCAGCAGCTTAGGGGTAATGGGACAGGGGACCTACGAGCAGTACTTC
- few TRBJ1-5 TRBV5-6 CASSADANNQPQHF TGTGCCAGCAGCGCGGACGCCAACAATCAGCCCCAGCATTTT